The 22 T cell receptor beta chains listed next were all sequenced from one sample in a study of cytomegalovirus exposure and HLA in healthy donors. It was with 60 Vbeta and 13 Jbeta primers that the PCR ran. Clones were read by immunoSEQ multiplex PCR, and TCRdb kept only the in-frame ones, dropping some. Its table records approximately 120,000 clones. Sequenced material: PBMCs. The receptor source for this set is a man between 40 and 49 years old in good health and CMV-seronegative.

This chain connects TRBV19 to TRBJ1-3; no clear D gene. Trimming shortened V by 10 bases and J by 4 bases, and 11 bases separated the two germline ends. In germline, CDR1 is LNHDA, CDR2 SQIVND (reference sequence). CDR3 length equals 12 residues. The CDR3 bases are TGTGCCAATTCCGAAGCCGGAAACACCATATATTTT. This translates into CANSEAGNTIYF.

This chain connects TRBV7-2 to TRBJ2-7; 9 nucleotides align to TRBD2. The J segment lost 5 bases and the V segment lost 4 bases, leaving 3 bases of the junction unmatched. Germline loops: CDR1 SGHTA, CDR2 FQGNSA. The CDR3 is 13 residues long. The CDR3 bases are TGTGCCAGCAGCTATGTAGCGGGAGACGAGCAGTACTTC. Translated: CASSYVAGDEQYF.

V and J are TRBV28 and TRBJ2-1; D is possibly TRBD2 (6 bases). Trimming pared 3 bases from V and 9 bases from J, leaving 18 bases between. Germline V gene lookup returns CDR1 MDHEN and CDR2 SYDVKM. The length of the CDR3 is 15 residues. Here the CDR3 reads CASSFIVSGESEQFF. The CDR3 DNA reads as TGTGCCAGCAGTTTTATAGTGTCGGGGGAGAGTGAGCAGTTCTTC.

V and J are TRBV4-2 and TRBJ2-1; D unclear. Germline CDR1 is LGHNA and CDR2 is YNFKEQ. V lost 4 bases to trimming and J lost 5 bases, with 12 bases between them. CDR3 length equals 14 residues. The CDR3 region is CASSRQMGNNEQFF. The CDR3 region has the DNA TGTGCCAGCAGCCGTCAGATGGGCAACAATGAGCAGTTCTTC.

This chain joins TRBV27 and TRBJ2-7; 8 nucleotides match TRBD1. The CDR3 is 13 residues long. Germline V gene sequence: CDR1 MNHEY, CDR2 SMNVEV (reference sequence). The junction had 6 bases not matched to a gene; V was cut back by 4 bases and J by 7 bases. CDR3 loop: CASSSRGLLEQYF. For the CDR3, the DNA is TGTGCCAGCAGTTCCAGGGGGCTGTTGGAGCAGTACTTC.

The CDR3 loop reads CASRLLLDRVNTEAFF. DNA for the CDR3: TGTGCCAGCAGGCTTTTACTAGACAGGGTGAACACTGAAGCTTTCTTT. The rearrangement links TRBV7-9 to TRBJ1-1; 7 bases match TRBD1. V lost 6 bases and J lost 0; bases outside the gene matches: 10. There are 16 residues in the CDR3. Germline V CDR1 and CDR2: SEHNR, FQNEAQ (reference sequence).

The chain combines TRBV27 with TRBJ2-7; 7 bases agree with TRBD2. The CDR3 sequence is 15 residues long. J gave up 0 bases and V 6 bases, and 8 bases lay outside the gene matches. Germline V gene sequence: CDR1 MNHEY, CDR2 SMNVEV (reference sequence). As DNA, the CDR3 is TGTGCCAGCAGCCCTACGGGAGGTGACTCCTACGAGCAGTACTTC. Translation gives CASSPTGGDSYEQYF.

J is TRBJ1-1 and V is TRBV5-4, with TRBD1 matching over 7 bases. J lost 4 bases, V lost 0 bases, and 15 bases had no gene match. The CDR3 loop spans 18 amino acids. The germline gives CDR1 SGHNT, CDR2 YYREEE (reference sequence). CDR3 bases: TGTGCCAGCAGCTTGGCTAGGACAGGTAGGCGGGCCGGCACTGAAGCTTTCTTT. Protein sequence: CASSLARTGRRAGTEAFF.

The J gene is TRBJ2-3, the V gene TRBV15; TRBD2 matches 7 bases. The CDR3 is 16 residues long. From germline, CDR1 is LNHNV and CDR2 YYDKDF (reference sequence). V was pared by 5 bases and J by 0 bases, with 8 bases of the junction left unmatched. The CDR3 coding sequence is TGTGCCACCAGCTTAGGGCAGCGGGGCAGCACAGATACGCAGTATTTT. Protein: CATSLGQRGSTDTQYF.

The chain is built from TRBV29-1 and TRBJ2-7, with 8 nucleotides matching TRBD2. The germline V gene has CDR1 SQVTM and CDR2 ANQGSEA. V lost 8 bases to trimming and J lost 6 bases; unmatched junction nucleotides: 6. The CDR3 consists of 11 residues. CDR3 nucleotide sequence: TGCAGCACCTCCCGGGGGGGCGAGCAGTACTTC. This encodes CSTSRGGEQYF.

This chain joins TRBV27 and TRBJ1-2; 7 positions agree with TRBD1. The CDR3 loop spans 14 amino acids. Germline CDR1 is MNHEY and CDR2 is SMNVEV (reference sequence). V dropped 7 bases and J dropped 1; count of bases not matched to a gene: 6. The CDR3 nucleotides are TGTGCCAGCACCTTGGCAGGGGGTAACTATGGCTACACCTTC. It codes for CASTLAGGNYGYTF.

The V and J genes are TRBV11-2 and TRBJ2-7; possible D gene TRBD1, 5 bases. The CDR3 runs to 13 residues. Germline-derived CDR1 and CDR2 are SGHAT and FQNNGV. V lost 5 bases and J lost 3, with 11 bases in between. CDR3 in DNA: TGTGCCAGCAGCCTAGGGGCCAGCTACGAGCAGTACTTC. Amino acid sequence: CASSLGASYEQYF.

This chain joins TRBV9 and TRBJ2-2; TRBD2 matches 8 bases. This CDR3 contains 20 residues. V was clipped by 4 bases and J by 1 base; unmatched bases: 18. Germline V CDR1 and CDR2: SGDLS, YYNGEE. The CDR3 protein is CASSSPSDGRGVWNTGELFF. The CDR3, as DNA: TGTGCCAGCAGCTCTCCCTCGGACGGGAGGGGGGTTTGGAACACCGGGGAGCTGTTTTTT.

The V call is TRBV13, the J call TRBJ2-7; 12 nucleotides match TRBD2. The CDR3 runs to 15 residues. Germline V gene data show CDR1 as PRHDT and CDR2 as FYEKMQ (reference sequence). With 2 bases clipped from V and 5 bases from J, the junction kept 4 bases outside the gene matches. The CDR3 here is CASSLKLAGGHEQYF. The CDR3 DNA sequence: TGTGCCAGCAGCTTAAAACTAGCGGGAGGCCACGAGCAGTACTTC.

V and J are TRBV11-3 and TRBJ2-7, with TRBD1 matching 9 bases. The CDR3 totals 15 residues. The germline CDR1 and CDR2 sequences are SGHNT and YENEEA. The ends lost 1 base at V and 2 bases at J; junction bases unmatched: 3. The CDR3 sequence: CASSLGGTGTYEQYF. The DNA of the CDR3 is TGTGCCAGCAGCTTAGGTGGGACAGGGACCTACGAGCAGTACTTC.

The rearrangement links TRBV5-8 to TRBJ2-3; the match to TRBD2 covers 15 bases. The CDR3 consists of 16 residues. The V segment lost 7 bases and the J segment 5 bases; nucleotides outside the gene matches: 8. The germline CDR1 and CDR2 sequences are SGHTS and YDEGEE. The CDR3 sequence: CASGTSGRSGRDTQYF. CDR3 bases: TGTGCCAGCGGGACTAGCGGGAGGTCGGGTAGAGATACGCAGTATTTT.

The rearrangement links TRBV4-3 to TRBJ2-1; D possibly corresponds to TRBD2 (6 bases). There are 15 residues in the CDR3. The germline CDR1 and CDR2 sequences are LGHNA and YSLEER. Deletions cut 1 base from V and 5 bases from J, with 12 bases between. DNA for the CDR3: TGCGCCAGCAGCCAAGTCGAGTTAGCGGACAATGAGCAGTTCTTC. Translation: CASSQVELADNEQFF.

The chain joins TRBV5-6 to TRBJ2-5; the D gene is possibly TRBD1 (5 bases). Trimming took off 5 bases at V and 1 base at J, with 15 bases between the two ends. Germline V gene lookup returns CDR1 SGHDT and CDR2 YYEEEE. This CDR3 contains 15 residues. This CDR3 is CASRDFKGSQETQYF. The CDR3 DNA reads as TGTGCCAGCAGGGATTTCAAGGGGTCCCAAGAGACCCAGTACTTC.

The chain carries TRBV6-1 and TRBJ1-4, with D possibly TRBD1 on 5 matching bases. The germline V and J ends were trimmed by 6 bases and 3 bases, with 11 bases remaining between them. The CDR3 is 14 residues long. CDR1 is MNHNS, CDR2 SASEGT, per germline. CDR3 coding DNA: TGTGCCAGCAGGGGGGGACGGTCTAATGAAAAACTGTTTTTT. Residues: CASRGGRSNEKLFF.

The chain uses TRBV9 and TRBJ2-7; TRBD1 agrees at 9 bases. Unmatched junction bases numbered 4, after V lost 2 bases and J lost 4 bases. Germline V lookup: CDR1 SGDLS, CDR2 YYNGEE. The CDR3 is 14 residues long. The CDR3 region is CASSVGQGLYEQYF. In nucleotides, the CDR3 is TGTGCCAGCAGCGTGGGACAGGGTCTTTACGAGCAGTACTTC.

To note about this clone: The junction and the germline gene differ at one end; a read error may be behind it. The rearrangement links TRBV30 to TRBJ2-1; 10 bases agree with TRBD1. The CDR3 covers 15 residues. Germline V gene lookup returns CDR1 GTSNPN and CDR2 SVGIG (reference sequence). In DNA, the CDR3 is TGCGGCTACAGCCCGGGACAGGGGCTAGGGAATGAGCAGTTCTTC. Its translation is CGYSPGQGLGNEQFF.

This chain's CDR3 is CASSYAGTDNEKLFF. For the CDR3, the DNA is TGTGCCAGCAGTTACGCAGGGACAGATAATGAAAAACTGTTTTTT. V usage is TRBV6-5 and J usage is TRBJ1-4, with 7 nucleotides matching TRBD1. The CDR3 runs to 15 residues. Germline V gene lookup returns CDR1 MNHEY and CDR2 SVGAGI. V was pared by 2 bases and J by 4 bases, with 4 bases of the junction left unmatched.